Reported below is one T cell receptor beta chain. The sample belongs to a study of blood T cell repertoires in COVID-19. V lost 1 base and J lost 5; bases outside the gene matches: 8. The germline gives CDR1 SGHDT, CDR2 YYEEEE. This CDR3 is built from 17 residues. Profiled with immunoSEQ multiplex PCR; TCRdb holds only in-frame clones, not every one. The table lists some 330,000 clones, approximately 87% of them singletons. This TCR came from a woman aged 45-65 years with active or convalescent COVID-19. The specimen sequenced was peripheral blood. The chain recombines TRBV5-6 with TRBJ2-2, with 10 bases aligning to TRBD2. The CDR3 nucleotides read TGTGCCAGCAGCTTGCATTCTAGCGGGAGAAGGACCGGGGAGCTGTTTTTT. Residues: CASSLHSSGRRTGELFF.